A selection of T cell receptor beta chains follows, all from one sample in a study of early T cells in non-severe SARS-CoV-2 infection. TCRdb itself ran the 5' RACE reads through MiXCR, one entry per CDR3 protein. The table has about 40,000 distinct CDR3 sequences, 4.5% to 5% seen once; the top ten hold 4.5% to 5.5%. The sequencing input was whole blood. The receptors were gathered from an adult who was a healthcare worker with PCR-confirmed SARS-CoV-2 infection or an uninfected control (not recorded which). Both conserved end residues are trimmed from each CDR3.

>TRBV6-5
ASSSSGTGVREQF
>TRBV7-6
ASSSRDSVTEQY
>TRBV5-4
ASSPGTSGYT
>TRBV10-1
ASSESLAGQGETQY
>TRBV3-1
ASSQRGTSGKRDDTQY
>TRBV7-6
ASSLSTDTNTEAF
>TRBV7-2
ASSLIPGYNEQF
>TRBV20-1
SGGGKETQY
>TRBV12-5
ASGPGTTNEKLF
>TRBV11-2
ASRFGLAATYNEQF
>TRBV10-3
AISESRGAGELF
>TRBV12-3/TRBV12-4
ASSFQGSENEQF
>TRBV7-8
ASSLGGWWDYTEAF
>TRBV5-4
ASSPGPSNRQETQY
>TRBV5-4
ASSERGVNIQY
>TRBV7-2
ASSFRPVGDEQY
>TRBV7-2
ASSLYGTGVYNEQF
>TRBV6-2/TRBV6-3
ASRPPTGQPQH
>TRBV3-1
ASSSTGETQY
>TRBV12-3/TRBV12-4
ASSFPWGYEQY
>TRBV27
ASSVGTSGSDTQY
>TRBV7-2
ASSLIGRGDSTEAF
>TRBV4-1
ASSQLLTGELF
>TRBV7-2
ASSLVAGKETQY
>TRBV7-8
ASSFYRGNSPLH
>TRBV29-1
SVEEGTGGNQPQH
>TRBV5-6
ASSFGLAGDVETQY
>TRBV24-1
ASNRAPTGELF
>TRBV18
ASSTQDGAAGELF
>TRBV6-4
ASSAGNYGYT
>TRBV12-3/TRBV12-4
ASSPGLAGGRKTQY
>TRBV7-2
ASSLESAVHTEAF
>TRBV7-3
ASSPLGGAETQY
>TRBV28
ASRHTSGRASWETQY
>TRBV20-1
SAGPSGKMNTGELF
>TRBV2
ASSILTGGEQY
>TRBV10-3
AISDRQGNQPQH
>TRBV29-1
SVFYLGPREAF
>TRBV11-2
ASSLGMGPLSYEQY
>TRBV27
ASRPGLVETQY
>TRBV7-9
ASRGGLGYNNEQF
>TRBV5-5
ASSFHPQGVVLLNEQF
>TRBV6-6
ASSPEQGSEQY
>TRBV11-2
ASSSQRELF
>TRBV6-2/TRBV6-3
AILNWASGSHEQY
>TRBV7-9
ASSSEGYGYT
>TRBV3-1
ASSQGLSVDEKLF
>TRBV13
ASSLSGRAGDTQY
>TRBV20-1
SAREPGRADNTGELF
>TRBV3-1
ASSQGGGIRSPLH
>TRBV5-1
ASSLGGQTQY
>TRBV10-3
AISALAGDTDTQY